The subject of this entry is one TCR beta chain. What this receptor recognizes is not known. Per-base quality was not reported, and no clone a single base away is much larger than it. The data originate from a study of CD8+CD57+ T cells in acquired aplastic anemia (dated by TCRdb to between 2018 and 2020). For the wider study: A mean of around 3.2 ug of DNA, ranging from roughly 0.19 to 30 ug, was extracted from sorted CD4+ and CD8+ cells. CD8+CD57+ expansion was defined as frequency above the mean frequency observed in healthy subjects. What the authors observed across the whole study: Patients and healthy controls showed no significant difference in CD8+ Simpson's diversity (P=0.060). Roughly 29 CD8+ CDR3 sequences were found in both patients and controls but appeared to be highly expressed in patients and within the immunodominant clones of the patients.

TCR beta VDJ combination and CDR3 sequence profiling used genomic DNA as the template. An Illumina HiSeq 2000 was the platform used for TCR repertoire sequencing. The authors' analysis ran thus. Repertoire assessment relied on Simpson's diversity index, CDR3 size and DJ length profiles, and TRBV/TRBJ rearrangement plots. Whichever DNA sequence was most abundant in the deep sequencing data was defined as the immunodominant clone. CDR3 amino acid sequences were screened for sharing across subjects and compared with published repertoires and the VDJdb database. In-frame beta chains were kept once TCRdb had trimmed the public reads at Q25 with fastp and called clones with MiXCR. Duplicate CDR3 protein sequences are folded into a single record with the most common DNA and genes. It is TCRdb's table, rather than the study itself, that gives the V and J calls and clone size. The sample table shows just over 450,000 distinct CDR3 sequences, and around 30% are seen once. The ten biggest clones cover roughly 0.8% of the sample.

Patients chosen for sequencing had shown expansion of CD8+CD57+ cells by flow cytometry. Severe acquired aplastic anemia was diagnosed in all patients according to International Study of Aplastic Anemia and Agranulocytosis and Camitta criteria. At the time blood was sampled, none of the patients had received any therapy. In the study, sorted CD4+ and CD8+ blood T cells from patients with severe aplastic anemia and from healthy subjects underwent deep sequencing of TCR repertoires. Patients were enrolled in the USA under clinicaltrials.gov protocols 00001620, 01623167, 00001397, 00071045, 00081523 and 00961064. Ficoll-Paque density gradient centrifugation was used to isolate peripheral blood mononuclear cells. CD4+ and CD8+ T cells were sorted by FACS or magnetic beads before DNA extraction. Sequencing input: sorted CD4+, CD8+, or CD8+CD57+ T cells (not recorded which) from PBMCs. The source of this sequence is a human donor with aplastic anemia.

At the DNA level, the sequence is TGTGCCAGCAGGCCGGGACTAGCGGGAGGGGAGCAGTACTTC. Translation gives CASRPGLAGGEQYF. Recombination linked TRBV6-1 to TRBJ2-7; a stretch of 16 junction bases matches TRBD2. From a lookup of the germline V gene, CDR1 and CDR2 are MNHNS and SASEGT. Reading from cysteine to phenylalanine, the CDR3 counts 14 amino acids. Only CDR3 DNA is held: 42 bases, read in frame from base 1. Unmatched junction bases come to 3, with V trimmed by 6 bases and J by 7 bases.